One and the same sample provided the 29 T cell receptor beta chains below, sequenced in a study of T cell responses to AZD1222 COVID-19 vaccine. The protocol was immunoSEQ multiplex PCR, while the TCRdb copy is restricted to in-frame clones and leaves out a portion. This sample carries 150,000 or so clones, 92% of them seen once, and the ten largest clones take 1% to 1.5%. Sequencing was performed on peripheral blood, taken 28 days after the second AZD1222 dose. These receptors all come from an adult who received the AZD1222 COVID-19 vaccine.

The chain recombines TRBV28 with TRBJ2-7, with a weak D call TRBD1 (5 bases). This CDR3 comprises 14 residues. With 2 bases removed from V and 4 bases from J, the gap between germline ends came to 12 bases. Germline lookup yields CDR1 MDHEN and CDR2 SYDVKM. In DNA form, the CDR3 reads TGTGCCAGCAGTTTAATCCCAGGGCAATACGAGCAGTACTTC. Translating gives CASSLIPGQYEQYF. Looking up the rest from reference TRBV28 and TRBJ2-7 gives the full variable domain: DVKVTQSSRYLVKRTGEKVFLECVQDMDHENMFWYRQDPGLGLRLIYFSYDVKMKEKGDIPEGYSVSREKKERFSLILESASTNQTSMYLCASSLIPGQYEQYFGPGTRLTVT.

This rearrangement joins TRBV5-1 to TRBJ2-1; a possible D gene is TRBD1 (7 bases). Germline CDR1 and CDR2: SGHRS and YFSETQ. This CDR3 contains 16 residues. Trimming took off 0 bases at V and 3 bases at J, with 13 bases between the two ends. CDR3 residues: CASSLVEGAVYNEQFF. The CDR3 DNA sequence: TGCGCCAGCAGCTTGGTGGAGGGGGCTGTCTACAATGAGCAGTTCTTC.

J is TRBJ1-1 and V is TRBV5-5, with 10 bases that match TRBD1. There are 14 residues in the CDR3. Trimming cost V 5 bases and J 8 bases; bases outside gene matches: 9. Per the germline V gene, CDR1 is SGHKS and CDR2 is YYEKEE (reference sequence). The CDR3 nucleotides read TGTGCCAGCAGGGATGCGACAGGGGGCATGGAAGCTTTCTTT. This sequence encodes CASRDATGGMEAFF.

The chain couples TRBV19 to TRBJ1-5; no clear D. The ends were cut back, 5 bases at V and 2 bases at J, with 13 bases in the middle. The CDR3 totals 15 residues. Germline loops: CDR1 LNHDA, CDR2 SQIVND (reference sequence). Written as DNA, the CDR3 is TGTGCCAGTAGTTACGGGCAGGTCGGCAATCAGCCCCAGCATTTT. This encodes CASSYGQVGNQPQHF. The full variable domain, completed using reference TRBV19 and TRBJ1-5, is DGGITQSPKYLFRKEGQNVTLSCEQNLNHDAMYWYRQDPGQGLRLIYYSQIVNDFQKGDIAEGYSVSREKKESFPLTVTSAQKNPTAFYLCASSYGQVGNQPQHFGDGTRLSIL.

The chain joins TRBV5-4 to TRBJ1-6, with D possibly matching TRBD1 (5 bases). The CDR3 loop spans 14 amino acids. CDR1 and CDR2 (germline): SGHNT, YYREEE (reference sequence). The germline V and J ends were trimmed by 1 base and 7 bases, with 9 bases remaining between them. CDR3 residues: CASSLQGENSPLHF. DNA of the CDR3: TGTGCCAGCAGCTTGCAGGGAGAGAATTCACCCCTCCACTTT.

The chain has TRBV6-5 and TRBJ1-5; D possibly corresponds to TRBD1 (5 bases). The CDR3 has 14 amino acids. V lost 10 bases and J 3 bases, leaving 16 bases between the germline ends. Germline lookup yields CDR1 MNHEY and CDR2 SVGAGI. The CDR3 coding sequence is TGTGCCATCCCCTACCAGGGCCCCAATCAGCCCCAGCATTTT. Amino acid sequence: CAIPYQGPNQPQHF.

This sequence joins TRBV7-9 and TRBJ2-7; perhaps TRBD2 as D (5 bases). CDR1 SEHNR and CDR2 FQNEAQ come from the germline V gene (reference sequence). CDR3 size: 13 residues. The V and J ends lost 5 bases and 2 bases respectively, with 10 bases between them. The CDR3 DNA sequence: TGTGCCAGCAGCGGCACCGGGGCCTACGAGCAGTACTTC. Protein sequence: CASSGTGAYEQYF.

The chain combines TRBV2 with TRBJ1-6; 10 bases fit TRBD1. CDR1 is SNHLY, CDR2 FYNNEI, per germline. V lost 1 base to trimming and J lost 0 bases; unmatched junction nucleotides: 9. The CDR3 is made up of 20 amino acids. The CDR3: CASSEGRTGGGSSYNSPLHF. DNA of the CDR3: TGTGCCAGCAGTGAAGGAAGGACAGGGGGGGGAAGCTCCTATAATTCACCCCTCCACTTT.

The chain is built from TRBV7-2 and TRBJ1-5; no firm D call. Between the trimmed V and J ends, which lost 1 base and 7 bases, there was a span of 5 bases. This CDR3 is built from 12 residues. Germline-derived CDR1 and CDR2 are SGHTA and FQGNSA. CDR3 nucleotide sequence: TGTGCCAGCAGCTTAGACACACAGCCCCAGCATTTT. Residues: CASSLDTQPQHF.

The chain couples TRBV5-1 to TRBJ1-1; a possible D gene is TRBD1 (5 bases). Germline V gene lookup returns CDR1 SGHRS and CDR2 YFSETQ. The CDR3 has 13 amino acids. V was shortened by 4 bases and J by 2 bases, with 9 bases between the two germline ends. The CDR3 region is CASSHDSNTEAFF. Written as DNA, the CDR3 is TGCGCCAGCAGCCACGACAGCAACACTGAAGCTTTCTTT.

This chain uses TRBV27 with TRBJ1-2; TRBD1 matches at 9 bases. This CDR3 is 15 amino acids long. The junction had 5 bases not matched to a gene; V was cut back by 2 bases and J by 4 bases. The germline gives CDR1 MNHEY, CDR2 SMNVEV (reference sequence). The CDR3 protein is CASSLVTGGFYGYTF. The CDR3 DNA sequence: TGTGCCAGCAGTTTAGTGACAGGGGGTTTCTATGGCTACACCTTC.

This clone has a handful of counts. The rearrangement uses TRBV7-9 and TRBJ1-4; 8 nucleotides line up with TRBD1. CDR3 length: 14 amino acids. The J segment lost 8 bases and the V segment lost 6 bases, leaving 8 bases of the junction unmatched. Germline V gene sequence: CDR1 SEHNR, CDR2 FQNEAQ (reference sequence). The CDR3, as DNA: TGTGCCAGCAGAGACACAGGGGGGGAAGAAAAACTGTTTTTT. Its translation: CASRDTGGEEKLFF.

The chain couples TRBV27 to TRBJ2-5; 11 bases agree with TRBD1. The CDR3 has 16 residues. V lost 5 bases to trimming and J lost 9 bases; unmatched junction nucleotides: 14. Germline CDR1 and CDR2: MNHEY and SMNVEV (reference sequence). The CDR3 here is CASSPGTGGTFVAQYF. For the CDR3, the DNA is TGTGCCAGCAGTCCCGGGACAGGGGGTACCTTCGTGGCCCAGTACTTC.

The J gene is TRBJ2-2, the V gene TRBV6-5; 7 bases line up with TRBD2. The CDR3 has 14 amino acids. The junction had 2 bases not matched to a gene; V was cut back by 2 bases and J by 5 bases. CDR1 is MNHEY, CDR2 SVGAGI, per germline. CDR3 DNA sequence: TGTGCCAGCAGTTACGGCGGGGGTACCGGGGAGCTGTTTTTT. This translates into CASSYGGGTGELFF.

This sequence joins TRBV28 and TRBJ1-1, with a tentative D call TRBD1 (6 bases). Trimming pared 3 bases from V and 11 bases from J, leaving 22 bases between. Germline-derived CDR1 and CDR2 are MDHEN and SYDVKM. The CDR3 contains 15 residues. The CDR3: CASSFLPGRGEQAFF. Written as DNA, the CDR3 is TGTGCCAGCAGTTTTTTGCCAGGGAGGGGGGAGCAGGCTTTCTTT.

The chain carries TRBV6-1 and TRBJ1-6; D call uncertain. V lost 3 bases and J lost 14, with 14 bases in between. The CDR3 consists of 13 residues. Germline CDR1 and CDR2: MNHNS and SASEGT. The chain's CDR3 is CASSEGTALTLHF. Written as DNA, the CDR3 is TGTGCCAGCAGTGAGGGCACAGCCCTCACCCTCCACTTT.

CDR3 loop: CASSQAGQLNTEAFF. CDR3 DNA sequence: TGTGCCAGCAGCCAAGCGGGACAGCTGAACACTGAAGCTTTCTTT. The chain couples TRBV3-1 (or the pseudogene TRBV3-2) to TRBJ1-1; 7 nucleotides agree with TRBD1. After removal of 1 base from V and 0 bases from J, the junction contained 2 bases not matched to a gene. Germline values: CDR1 LGHDT, CDR2 YNNKEL (reference sequence). This CDR3 is built from 15 residues.

The CDR3 sequence: CASSRSGTGDGYTF. CDR3 bases: TGTGCCAGCAGCCGATCTGGGACAGGGGATGGCTACACCTTC. V usage is TRBV4-2 and J usage is TRBJ1-2, with 10 nucleotides matching TRBD1. CDR1 is LGHNA and CDR2 is YNFKEQ in the germline V gene. J was trimmed by 6 bases and V by 4 bases; bases with no gene match: 5. The CDR3 consists of 14 residues.

This clone has just one count. This chain joins TRBV27 and TRBJ2-7; 7 bases are shared with TRBD2. CDR3 size: 15 residues. J was trimmed by 4 bases and V by 2 bases; bases with no gene match: 8. Per germline, CDR1 MNHEY and CDR2 SMNVEV (reference sequence). The CDR3 DNA sequence: TGTGCCAGCAGTTTAGTGGGACTACGTTCGTACGAGCAGTACTTC. Translated: CASSLVGLRSYEQYF.

The rearrangement links TRBV18 to TRBJ1-1; no firm D call. V was trimmed by 4 bases and J by 0 bases, leaving 18 bases between them. Germline loops: CDR1 KGHSH, CDR2 LQKENI. The CDR3 totals 17 residues. The DNA for the CDR3 is TGTGCCAGCTCACAAGCAGTGACGCCCGCCATGAACACTGAAGCTTTCTTT. Protein: CASSQAVTPAMNTEAFF.

The rearrangement uses TRBV3-1 (or the pseudogene TRBV3-2) and TRBJ2-2; the match to TRBD2 covers 11 bases. The germline V gene has CDR1 LGHDT and CDR2 YNNKEL (reference sequence). This CDR3 comprises 18 residues. Germline trimming cut 4 bases from V and 0 bases from J; bases unmatched to any gene: 7. The CDR3 sequence: CASSPDGTSGSNTGELFF. In nucleotides, the CDR3 is TGTGCCAGCAGCCCAGACGGGACTAGCGGTTCGAACACCGGGGAGCTGTTTTTT.

The chain employs TRBV7-2 and TRBJ2-7; D may be TRBD1 (5 bases). This CDR3 is built from 13 residues. V lost 4 bases and J 0 bases, leaving 7 bases between the germline ends. Germline V gene lookup returns CDR1 SGHTA and CDR2 FQGNSA. Here the CDR3 DNA reads TGTGCCAGCAGCTCCGGACACTCCTACGAGCAGTACTTC. Its translation: CASSSGHSYEQYF.

This rearrangement joins TRBV7-9 to TRBJ1-1, with 7 bases lining up with TRBD1. Germline V lookup: CDR1 SEHNR, CDR2 FQNEAQ (reference sequence). The CDR3 covers 14 residues. V lost 5 bases to trimming and J lost 1 base; unmatched junction nucleotides: 4. CDR3 loop: CASSPDRENTEAFF. The CDR3 DNA is TGTGCCAGCAGCCCCGACAGGGAGAACACTGAAGCTTTCTTT.

The V call is TRBV2, the J call TRBJ1-1; D remains unclear. Germline V gene data show CDR1 as SNHLY and CDR2 as FYNNEI. V lost 4 bases and J lost 4, with 13 bases in between. There are 14 residues in the CDR3. The CDR3 sequence: CASSGDHWTTEAFF. DNA for the CDR3: TGTGCCAGCAGTGGGGATCATTGGACCACTGAAGCTTTCTTT.

The chain employs TRBV6-5 and TRBJ2-1; 7 bases match TRBD2. The germline gives CDR1 MNHEY, CDR2 SVGAGI. The CDR3 length is 14 residues. Germline trimming cut 8 bases from V and 4 bases from J; bases unmatched to any gene: 8. In nucleotides, the CDR3 is TGTGCCAGCGCGAGGGAGGGCTCGTACAATGAGCAGTTCTTC. This translates into CASAREGSYNEQFF.

The chain combines TRBV19 with TRBJ1-1, with D unresolved. Trimming left V 6 bases short and J 0 bases short, with 5 bases between. The CDR3 totals 12 residues. Germline V gives CDR1 LNHDA, CDR2 SQIVND (reference sequence). The CDR3 nucleotides are TGTGCCAGTAGGAAGGTGAACACTGAAGCTTTCTTT. Its translation is CASRKVNTEAFF.

The V call is TRBV19, the J call TRBJ1-5, with D possibly TRBD1 on 6 matching bases. Germline CDR1 reads LNHDA; CDR2 reads SQIVND (reference sequence). The length of the CDR3 is 16 residues. The V end lost 3 bases, the J end lost 4 bases, and 16 bases lay between the germline ends. The CDR3 DNA follows: TGTGCCAGTAGTATTTTGGACAAGAGGGGGAATCAGCCCCAGCATTTT. It is translated as CASSILDKRGNQPQHF. Supplemented by reference TRBV19 and TRBJ1-5, the full variable domain reads DGGITQSPKYLFRKEGQNVTLSCEQNLNHDAMYWYRQDPGQGLRLIYYSQIVNDFQKGDIAEGYSVSREKKESFPLTVTSAQKNPTAFYLCASSILDKRGNQPQHFGDGTRLSIL.

The CDR3 DNA sequence: TGTGCCAGCAGCTTGGCTCAGGGGATGAGGCAGTACTTC. Its protein product is CASSLAQGMRQYF. This sequence joins TRBV11-3 and TRBJ2-7, with D perhaps TRBD1 (6 bases). CDR1 SGHNT and CDR2 YENEEA come from the germline V gene. The CDR3 contains 13 residues. Between the trimmed V and J ends, which lost 3 bases and 9 bases, there was a span of 15 bases.

In its sample, this clone was seen once. CDR3 loop: CASSFLAGTDTQYF. CDR3 sequence (DNA): TGTGCCAGCAGTTTCCTAGCGGGCACAGATACGCAGTATTTT. The chain has TRBV28 and TRBJ2-3, with 7 bases matching TRBD2. Germline V gene lookup returns CDR1 MDHEN and CDR2 SYDVKM. The CDR3 has 14 amino acids. J lost 1 base, V lost 3 bases, and 1 base had no gene match.